This TCR beta chain was captured by sequencing in a study of cytomegalovirus exposure and HLA in healthy donors. In regard to this clone: Its antigen is not known.

Measured with immunoSEQ multiplex PCR; TCRdb has only the in-frame clones, and not every one. Among more than 110,000 clones listed, around 93% were seen once. This CDR3 region has 11 residues. Trimming removed 5 bases from V and 4 bases from J, with 6 bases in between. Germline V gene lookup returns CDR1 SGHAT and CDR2 FQNNGV. Points from the study as a whole: The investigators catalogued 150 to 200 TCR beta chains as cytomegalovirus-associated. Rarity marked most TCR sequences, yet some public TCRs occurred in many donors. Three CMV-associated chains proved CMV antigen-specific in vitro. Subsequent analysis revealed that first-cohort TCR clusters tended to co-occur in the roughly 120 validation repertoires.

This TCR came from a man between 18 and 35 years old in good health and CMV-seropositive. Sample: PBMCs. J is TRBJ2-7 and V is TRBV11-2, with D unclear. The CDR3 loop reads CASSVTYEQYF. The CDR3 bases are TGTGCCAGCAGCGTTACTTACGAGCAGTACTTC. Based on the CDR3 plus reference TRBV11-2 and TRBJ2-7, the full variable domain is EAGVAQSPRYKIIEKRQSVAFWCNPISGHATLYWYQQILGQGPKLLIQFQNNGVVDDSQLPKDRFSAERLKGVDSTLKIQPAKLEDSAVYLCASSVTYEQYFGPGTRLTVT.